The TCR beta chain described here comes from a study of OX40 agonist ivuxolimab in advanced cancers. TCRdb keeps only in-frame clones here, not all; method: immunoSEQ multiplex PCR. This table has approximately 21,000 clones, 84% appearing once. V gave up 2 bases and J gave up 3 bases, with 6 bases separating them. Per germline, CDR1 MRHNA and CDR2 SNTAGT. The CDR3 is made up of 13 amino acids. The gene calls are TRBV6-4 and TRBJ2-3; D remains ambiguous. The sample in question was CD4+ or CD8+ T cells sorted from blood, obtained in a trial of the OX40 agonist ivuxolimab. This clonotype originated in an adult with an advanced solid tumor such as melanoma, head and neck, liver or kidney cancer. The CDR3 DNA sequence: TGTGCCAGCAGTGACCGAGCGACAGATACGCAGTATTTT. Amino acid sequence: CASSDRATDTQYF.